This T cell receptor (beta chain) was recovered during a study of cytomegalovirus exposure and HLA in healthy donors. Per the germline V gene, CDR1 is WNHNN and CDR2 is SYGVQD (reference sequence). With 6 bases removed from V and 4 bases from J, the gap between germline ends came to 9 bases. There are 12 residues in the CDR3. The primer mix had 60 Vbeta and 13 Jbeta primers. Profiled with immunoSEQ multiplex PCR; TCRdb holds only in-frame clones, not every one. The sample shows about 170,000 clones, approximately 81% of them seen only once. Each donor was healthy, and each was a bone marrow donor. What was sequenced was PBMCs. The receptor was isolated from a woman aged 45-59 years in good health and CMV-seronegative. The chain combines TRBV10-1 with TRBJ2-5, with D possibly being TRBD1 (6 bases). CDR3 coding DNA: TGCGCCAGCAGGGACAGAGTAGAGACCCAGTACTTC. Protein: CASRDRVETQYF.